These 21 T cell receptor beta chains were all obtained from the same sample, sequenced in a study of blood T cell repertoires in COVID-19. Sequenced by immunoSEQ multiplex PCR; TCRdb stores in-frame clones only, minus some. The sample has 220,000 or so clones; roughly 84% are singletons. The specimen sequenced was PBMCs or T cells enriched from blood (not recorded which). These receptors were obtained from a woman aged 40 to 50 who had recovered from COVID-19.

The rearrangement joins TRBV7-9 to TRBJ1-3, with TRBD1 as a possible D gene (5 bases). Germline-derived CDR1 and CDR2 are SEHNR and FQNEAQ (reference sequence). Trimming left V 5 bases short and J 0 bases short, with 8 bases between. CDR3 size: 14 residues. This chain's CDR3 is CASSRGDSGNTIYF. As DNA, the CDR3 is TGTGCCAGCAGCCGGGGGGACTCTGGAAACACCATATATTTT.

The CDR3 DNA reads TGTGCCAGCAGTTTGGGGCTGGGCGCGTCGGATGAGCAGTTCTTC. Protein product: CASSLGLGASDEQFF. The chain carries TRBV28 and TRBJ2-1; maybe TRBD1 (5 bases). V was cut by 3 bases and J by 8 bases, with 17 bases left in between. Germline V gives CDR1 MDHEN, CDR2 SYDVKM. The CDR3 extends over 15 amino acids.

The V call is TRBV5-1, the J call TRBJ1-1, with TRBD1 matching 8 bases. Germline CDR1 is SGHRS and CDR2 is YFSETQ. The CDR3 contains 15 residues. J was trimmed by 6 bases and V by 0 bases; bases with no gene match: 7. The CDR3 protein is CASSLVGQGASEAFF. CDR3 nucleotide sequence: TGCGCCAGCAGCTTGGTTGGGCAGGGGGCTTCTGAAGCTTTCTTT. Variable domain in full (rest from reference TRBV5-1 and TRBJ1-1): KAGVTQTPRYLIKTRGQQVTLSCSPISGHRSVSWYQQTPGQGLQFLFEYFSETQRNKGNFPGRFSGRQFSNSRSEMNVSTLELGDSALYLCASSLVGQGASEAFFGQGTRLTVV.

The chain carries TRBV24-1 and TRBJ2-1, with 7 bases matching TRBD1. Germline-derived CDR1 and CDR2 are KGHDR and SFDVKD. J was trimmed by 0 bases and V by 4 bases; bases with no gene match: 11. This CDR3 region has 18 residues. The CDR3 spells CATSENSYRGPSYNEQFF. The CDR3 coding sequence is TGTGCCACCAGTGAAAACAGCTACAGGGGTCCCTCCTACAATGAGCAGTTCTTC.

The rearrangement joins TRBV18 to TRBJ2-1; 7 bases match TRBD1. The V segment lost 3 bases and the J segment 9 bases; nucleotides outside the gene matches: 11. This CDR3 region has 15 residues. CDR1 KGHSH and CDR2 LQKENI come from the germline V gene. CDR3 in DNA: TGTGCCAGCTCACCCACCGGACAGGCGTGGGGTGAGCAGTTCTTC. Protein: CASSPTGQAWGEQFF. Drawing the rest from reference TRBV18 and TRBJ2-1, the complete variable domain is NAGVMQNPRHLVRRRGQEARLRCSPMKGHSHVYWYRQLPEEGLKFMVYLQKENIIDESGMPKERFSAEFPKEGPSILRIQQVVRGDSAAYFCASSPTGQAWGEQFFGPGTRLTVL.

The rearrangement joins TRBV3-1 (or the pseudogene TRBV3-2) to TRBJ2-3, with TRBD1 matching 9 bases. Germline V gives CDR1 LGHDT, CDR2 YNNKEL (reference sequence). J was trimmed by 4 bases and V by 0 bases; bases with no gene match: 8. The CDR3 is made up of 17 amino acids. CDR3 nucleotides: TGTGCCAGCAGCCAAGATAGGGACAGGGAGAGCCCAGATACGCAGTATTTT. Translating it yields CASSQDRDRESPDTQYF.

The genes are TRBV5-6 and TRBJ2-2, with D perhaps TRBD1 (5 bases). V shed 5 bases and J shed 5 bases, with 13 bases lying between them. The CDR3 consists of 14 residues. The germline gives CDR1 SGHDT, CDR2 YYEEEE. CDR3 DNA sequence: TGTGCCAGCAGACTGGGCTCAGGGACCGGGGAGCTGTTTTTT. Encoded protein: CASRLGSGTGELFF.

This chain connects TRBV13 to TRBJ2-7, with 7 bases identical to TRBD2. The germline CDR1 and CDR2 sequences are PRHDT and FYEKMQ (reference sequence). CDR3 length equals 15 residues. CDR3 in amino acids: CPTSLAGGGPGEQYF. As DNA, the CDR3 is TGTCCCACCAGCTTAGCCGGGGGAGGGCCGGGGGAGCAGTACTTC.

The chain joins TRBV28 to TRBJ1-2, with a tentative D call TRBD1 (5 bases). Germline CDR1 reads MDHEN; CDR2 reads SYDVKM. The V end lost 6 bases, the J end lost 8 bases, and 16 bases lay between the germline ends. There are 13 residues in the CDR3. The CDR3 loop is CASSPSPAGGYTF. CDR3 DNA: TGTGCCAGCAGCCCAAGCCCCGCAGGGGGCTACACCTTC.

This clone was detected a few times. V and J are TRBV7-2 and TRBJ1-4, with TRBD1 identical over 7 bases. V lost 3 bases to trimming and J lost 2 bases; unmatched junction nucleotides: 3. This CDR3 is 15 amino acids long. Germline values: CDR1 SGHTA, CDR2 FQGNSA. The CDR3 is CASSLRGPTNEKLFF. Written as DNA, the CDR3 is TGTGCCAGCAGCTTGAGGGGGCCCACTAATGAAAAACTGTTTTTT.

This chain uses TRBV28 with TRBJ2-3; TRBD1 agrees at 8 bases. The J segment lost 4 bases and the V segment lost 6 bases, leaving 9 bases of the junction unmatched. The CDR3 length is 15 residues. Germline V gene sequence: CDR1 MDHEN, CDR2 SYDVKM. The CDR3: CASSTIGQGPDTQYF. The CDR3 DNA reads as TGTGCCAGCAGCACCATTGGACAGGGCCCAGATACGCAGTATTTT.

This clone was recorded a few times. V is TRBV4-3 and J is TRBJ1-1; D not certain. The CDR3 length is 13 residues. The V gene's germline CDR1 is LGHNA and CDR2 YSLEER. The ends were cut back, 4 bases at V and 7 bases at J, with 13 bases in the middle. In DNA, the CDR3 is TGCGCCAGCAGCCCCCGCGAGGGATATGAAGCTTTCTTT. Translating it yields CASSPREGYEAFF.

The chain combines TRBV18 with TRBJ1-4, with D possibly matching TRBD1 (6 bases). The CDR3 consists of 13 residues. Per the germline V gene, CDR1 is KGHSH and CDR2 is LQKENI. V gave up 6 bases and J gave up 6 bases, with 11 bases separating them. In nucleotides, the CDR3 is TGTGCCAGCTCGCCAGGGGCCGATGAAAAACTGTTTTTT. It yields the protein CASSPGADEKLFF.

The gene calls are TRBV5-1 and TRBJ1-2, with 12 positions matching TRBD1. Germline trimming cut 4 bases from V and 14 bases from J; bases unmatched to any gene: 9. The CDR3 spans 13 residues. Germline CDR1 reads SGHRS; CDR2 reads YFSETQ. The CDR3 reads CASSTGTGGGGTF. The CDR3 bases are TGCGCCAGCAGCACCGGGACAGGGGGCGGAGGTACCTTC. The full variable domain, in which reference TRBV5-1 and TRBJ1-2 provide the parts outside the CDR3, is KAGVTQTPRYLIKTRGQQVTLSCSPISGHRSVSWYQQTPGQGLQFLFEYFSETQRNKGNFPGRFSGRQFSNSRSEMNVSTLELGDSALYLCASSTGTGGGGTFGSGTRLTVV.

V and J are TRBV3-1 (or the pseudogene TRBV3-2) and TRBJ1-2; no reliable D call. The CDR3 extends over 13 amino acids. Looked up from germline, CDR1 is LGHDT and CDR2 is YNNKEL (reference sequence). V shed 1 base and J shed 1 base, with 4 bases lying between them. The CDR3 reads CASSQAINYGYTF. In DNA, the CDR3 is TGTGCCAGCAGCCAAGCTATTAACTATGGCTACACCTTC.

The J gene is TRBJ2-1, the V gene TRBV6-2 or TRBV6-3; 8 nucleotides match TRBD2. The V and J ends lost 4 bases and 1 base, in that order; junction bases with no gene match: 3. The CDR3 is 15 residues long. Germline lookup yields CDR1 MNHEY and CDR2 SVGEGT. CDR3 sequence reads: CASSLLAESYNEQFF. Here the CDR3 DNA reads TGTGCCAGCAGTTTACTAGCGGAGTCCTACAATGAGCAGTTCTTC.

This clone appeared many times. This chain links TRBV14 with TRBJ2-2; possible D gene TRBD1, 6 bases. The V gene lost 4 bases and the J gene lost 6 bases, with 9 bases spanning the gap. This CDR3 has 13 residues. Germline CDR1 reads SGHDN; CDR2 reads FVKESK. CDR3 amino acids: CASSPTGPGELFF. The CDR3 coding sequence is TGTGCCAGCAGCCCGACAGGACCCGGGGAGCTGTTTTTT.

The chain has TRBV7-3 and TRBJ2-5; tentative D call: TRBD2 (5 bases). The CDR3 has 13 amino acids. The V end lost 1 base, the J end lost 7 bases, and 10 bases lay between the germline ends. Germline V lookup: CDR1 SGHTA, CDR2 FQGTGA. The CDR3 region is CASSLNPEGTQYF. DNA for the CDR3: TGTGCCAGCAGCTTAAATCCAGAGGGGACCCAGTACTTC.

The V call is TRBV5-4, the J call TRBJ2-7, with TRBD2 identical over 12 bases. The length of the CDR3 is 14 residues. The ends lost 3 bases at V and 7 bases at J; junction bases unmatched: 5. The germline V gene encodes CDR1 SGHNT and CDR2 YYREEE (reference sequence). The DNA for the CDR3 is TGTGCCAGCAGCTCGACTAGCGGGAGCCGGGAGCAGTACTTC. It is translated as CASSSTSGSREQYF.

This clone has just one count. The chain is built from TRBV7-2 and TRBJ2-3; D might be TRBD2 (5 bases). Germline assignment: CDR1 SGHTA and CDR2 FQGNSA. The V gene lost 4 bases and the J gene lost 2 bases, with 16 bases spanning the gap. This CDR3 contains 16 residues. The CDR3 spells CASSSLAKRFTDTQYF. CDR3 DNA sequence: TGTGCCAGCAGCTCCCTGGCGAAGCGGTTCACAGATACGCAGTATTTT.

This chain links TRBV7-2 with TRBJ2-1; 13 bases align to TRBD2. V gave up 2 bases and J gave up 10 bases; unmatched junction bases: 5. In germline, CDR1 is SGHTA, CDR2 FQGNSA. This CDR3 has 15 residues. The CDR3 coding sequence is TGTGCCAGCAGCTTACCTACTAGCGGGAGGGCCGAGCAGTTCTTC. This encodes CASSLPTSGRAEQFF.